The text below deals with one TCR beta chain. The antigen remains undetermined. The data were obtained in a study of long-term antiretroviral therapy in people with HIV. Two or more post-ART PBMC samples, plus at least one pre-ART sample, were available for each donor. Study-wide results and caveats: Post-treatment diversity went higher with ART but stayed below transplant donor controls. Repertoire dominance by clones expanded before ART was seen at all time points.

Runs used v3.0 of the immunoSEQ assay and were done at survey level. Sequencing targeted roughly 35,000-50,000 T-cell genomes per sample. Clones were read by immunoSEQ multiplex PCR, and TCRdb kept only the in-frame ones, dropping some. In the table there are about 21,000 clones, around 77% of which are singletons. The receptor's source is a middle-aged woman with HIV. The sample consisted of unsorted PBMCs, taken less than 1.8 years before starting antiretroviral therapy.

The CDR3 DNA is TGTGCCAGCAGCTTAGCGCGCGACAGCGGCACTGAAGCTTTCTTT. This encodes CASSLARDSGTEAFF. The chain combines TRBV7-2 with TRBJ1-1; weak D call: TRBD1 (5 bases). Germline values: CDR1 SGHTA, CDR2 FQGNSA. V lost 0 bases, J lost 4 bases, and 12 bases lay in between. The CDR3 extends over 15 amino acids.